This TCR beta chain originates from a study of graft-versus-host responses after intestinal transplantation. The study's findings and limits: The marrow of recipients harbored GvH clones, and ileum or blood showed some of them first.

A note on this clone: The antigen remains undetermined.

The method was immunoSEQ multiplex PCR; TCRdb's version includes in-frame clones alone and lacks a portion of them. This sample yields roughly 64,000 clones, of which roughly 90% are seen a single time; roughly 1.6% belongs to the top ten. This CDR3 is 13 amino acids long. The V end lost 5 bases, the J end lost 4 bases, and 12 bases lay between the germline ends. From germline, CDR1 is SGHTA and CDR2 FQGNSA. The chain carries TRBV7-2 and TRBJ2-7; a weak D match, TRBD1 (6 bases). This sequence originates from a human donor who was the organ donor for an intestinal transplant. The source was unstimulated CD8+ T cells sorted from spleen or lymph node cells, collected before transplant. The chain's CDR3 is CASSPSDRYEQYF. The CDR3 nucleotides are TGTGCCAGCAGCCCCTCGGACAGATACGAGCAGTACTTC.